Below are 30 T cell receptor beta chains sequenced from a single sample in a study of blood T cell repertoires in COVID-19. Measured with immunoSEQ multiplex PCR; TCRdb has only the in-frame clones, and not every one. The sample has roughly 250,000 clones, roughly 87% seen once; the top ten hold around 2.6%. The specimen sequenced was PBMCs or T cells enriched from blood (not recorded which). These receptors all come from a woman aged 25 to 39 with acute COVID-19.

CDR3 DNA: TGTGCCAGCAGCTCTGGGGGCAGGGTCGGTGGAAACACCATATATTTT. Amino acids: CASSSGGRVGGNTIYF. This chain joins TRBV11-2 and TRBJ1-3; a weak D match, TRBD1 (6 bases). The V gene lost 4 bases and the J gene lost 3 bases, with 16 bases spanning the gap. In germline, CDR1 is SGHAT, CDR2 FQNNGV. The CDR3 totals 16 residues.

The chain is built from TRBV5-1 and TRBJ1-4; D remains ambiguous. The V end lost 4 bases, the J end lost 3 bases, and 10 bases lay between the germline ends. The CDR3 is made up of 14 amino acids. Germline V gives CDR1 SGHRS, CDR2 YFSETQ. CDR3 amino acids: CASSTQSSNEKLFF. In DNA form, the CDR3 reads TGCGCCAGCAGCACACAGAGTTCTAATGAAAAACTGTTTTTT.

This rearrangement joins TRBV5-6 to TRBJ2-1; 13 nucleotides line up with TRBD2. Per germline, CDR1 SGHDT and CDR2 YYEEEE. This CDR3 comprises 16 residues. Trimming cost V 3 bases and J 7 bases; bases outside gene matches: 7. In DNA, the CDR3 is TGTGCCAGCAGCTCAGGACTAGCGGGGGCTTGGAATGAGCAGTTCTTC. Its translation: CASSSGLAGAWNEQFF.

The chain couples TRBV7-2 to TRBJ1-5; D gene ambiguous. This CDR3 has 12 residues. V gave up 5 bases and J gave up 1 base, with 3 bases separating them. CDR1 and CDR2 (germline): SGHTA, FQGNSA. The CDR3 DNA reads as TGTGCCAGCAGCCAAAGCAATCAGCCCCAGCATTTT. Residues: CASSQSNQPQHF.

V gene TRBV7-9 combines with J gene TRBJ2-7; D gene unclear. Trimming stripped 2 bases from V and 3 bases from J, with 11 bases between. Per germline, CDR1 SEHNR and CDR2 FQNEAQ (reference sequence). The CDR3 contains 14 residues. CDR3: CASSLFGTNYEQYF. CDR3 in DNA: TGTGCCAGCAGCTTATTTGGCACAAACTACGAGCAGTACTTC.

V is TRBV2 and J is TRBJ2-2; perhaps TRBD2 as D (6 bases). The V end lost 6 bases, the J end lost 3 bases, and 26 bases lay between the germline ends. CDR1 and CDR2 from the germline V gene are SNHLY and FYNNEI. The CDR3 contains 19 residues. The CDR3 region has the DNA TGTGCCAGCAGCCCCGACCCGGGACTTAAACACGCGGACACCGGGGAGCTGTTTTTT. Its protein is CASSPDPGLKHADTGELFF.

The chain combines TRBV3-1 (or the pseudogene TRBV3-2) with TRBJ1-2; tentatively, D is TRBD1 (6 bases). Germline V CDR1 and CDR2: LGHDT, YNNKEL (reference sequence). V shed 4 bases and J shed 7 bases, with 19 bases lying between them. The CDR3 totals 15 residues. The CDR3 DNA is TGTGCCAGCAGCCCTCGGGGAGGGGGAGATGGTGGCTACACCTTC. It is translated as CASSPRGGGDGGYTF.

The chain combines TRBV3-1 (or the pseudogene TRBV3-2) with TRBJ2-3, with 7 bases that match TRBD1. The CDR3 is made up of 12 amino acids. The V segment lost 3 bases and the J segment 8 bases; nucleotides outside the gene matches: 2. The germline gives CDR1 LGHDT, CDR2 YNNKEL (reference sequence). This CDR3 reads CASSHSGGTQYF. DNA for the CDR3: TGTGCCAGCAGCCACTCAGGGGGTACGCAGTATTTT.

CDR3 protein: CASSYRQNTGELFF. CDR3 nucleotide sequence: TGCGCCAGCAGCTACCGACAGAACACCGGGGAGCTGTTTTTT. V gene TRBV5-1 combines with J gene TRBJ2-2; D is unclear. This CDR3 spans 14 amino acids. Per germline, CDR1 SGHRS and CDR2 YFSETQ. V was cut by 3 bases and J by 1 base, with 7 bases left in between. The full variable domain, rest sourced from reference TRBV5-1 and TRBJ2-2, is KAGVTQTPRYLIKTRGQQVTLSCSPISGHRSVSWYQQTPGQGLQFLFEYFSETQRNKGNFPGRFSGRQFSNSRSEMNVSTLELGDSALYLCASSYRQNTGELFFGEGSRLTVL.

V is TRBV28 and J is TRBJ2-7, with TRBD1 identical over 8 bases. The trim removed 6 bases at V and 7 bases at J, leaving 11 bases unmatched. The CDR3 contains 14 residues. Germline CDR1 reads MDHEN; CDR2 reads SYDVKM. CDR3 sequence: CASRNGQGFGEQYF. The CDR3 nucleotides are TGTGCCAGCAGGAACGGACAGGGTTTTGGAGAGCAGTACTTC.

J is TRBJ1-2 and V is TRBV29-1; D call uncertain. The CDR3 extends over 14 amino acids. The V gene lost 0 bases and the J gene lost 8 bases, with 16 bases spanning the gap. Per the germline V gene, CDR1 is SQVTM and CDR2 is ANQGSEA. The CDR3, as DNA: TGCAGCGTTGAAGAGTCCGGGTTTATTAGCGGCTACACCTTC. Its translation: CSVEESGFISGYTF.

The rearrangement links TRBV19 to TRBJ1-5; D is unclear. Trimming took 6 bases from V and 1 from J, leaving 13 bases between them. The germline gives CDR1 LNHDA, CDR2 SQIVND (reference sequence). The CDR3 contains 15 residues. This CDR3 is CASSRVSGSNQPQHF. For the CDR3, the DNA is TGTGCCAGTAGCCGGGTGAGCGGGAGCAATCAGCCCCAGCATTTT.

This sequence joins TRBV7-9 and TRBJ1-2; D is possibly TRBD1 (5 bases). Trimming cost V 4 bases and J 2 bases, with 11 bases left between them. Germline loops: CDR1 SEHNR, CDR2 FQNEAQ (reference sequence). CDR3 length equals 14 residues. The CDR3, as DNA: TGTGCCAGCAGCTCTCCGGCAGGGAACTATGGCTACACCTTC. Protein product: CASSSPAGNYGYTF.

The CDR3 DNA is TGTGCCAGTAGTATAGGCGGAGTCATTGAGACCCAGTACTTC. Translating it yields CASSIGGVIETQYF. V is TRBV19 and J is TRBJ2-5; D remains unclear. This CDR3 is 14 amino acids long. Germline CDR1 and CDR2: LNHDA and SQIVND (reference sequence). The V and J ends lost 1 base and 5 bases respectively, with 11 bases between them.

J is TRBJ2-7 and V is TRBV3-1 (or the pseudogene TRBV3-2), with D possibly being TRBD1 (6 bases). The germline CDR1 and CDR2 sequences are LGHDT and YNNKEL (reference sequence). Trimming stripped 1 base from V and 6 bases from J, with 10 bases between. This CDR3 is built from 13 residues. DNA for the CDR3: TGTGCCAGCAGCCAAGTTGGGGGCCCCGAGCAGTACTTC. Translating it yields CASSQVGGPEQYF.

J is TRBJ1-1 and V is TRBV4-1; TRBD1 matches 8 bases. The ends lost 1 base at V and 6 bases at J; junction bases unmatched: 7. Per germline, CDR1 MGHRA and CDR2 YSYEKL. The CDR3 extends over 15 amino acids. CDR3 DNA sequence: TGCGCCAGCAGCCAAGTGACAGGGGTTAGGGCTGAAGCTTTCTTT. Translating gives CASSQVTGVRAEAFF.

The chain has TRBV18 and TRBJ2-1, with 10 bases matching TRBD2. Losses at the gene ends were 3 bases for V and 3 bases for J; bases not matched to a gene: 2. CDR3 length: 15 amino acids. CDR1 KGHSH and CDR2 LQKENI come from the germline V gene. The CDR3 bases are TGTGCCAGCTCACCTCAGCGGGGGGGCTACAATGAGCAGTTCTTC. Its protein product is CASSPQRGGYNEQFF.

The V call is TRBV11-3, the J call TRBJ2-1, with D maybe TRBD1 (5 bases). CDR1 is SGHNT and CDR2 is YENEEA in the germline V gene. The CDR3 totals 13 residues. Deletions cut 4 bases from V and 8 bases from J, with 12 bases between. CDR3 sequence: CASSSAWGDEQFF. The CDR3 bases are TGTGCCAGCAGCTCCGCCTGGGGCGATGAGCAGTTCTTC.

The chain has TRBV5-1 and TRBJ1-1; no clear D. Germline assignment: CDR1 SGHRS and CDR2 YFSETQ. Trimming stripped 4 bases from V and 5 bases from J, with 15 bases between. There are 14 residues in the CDR3. CDR3 protein: CASSPGGDVTEAFF. The CDR3 DNA follows: TGCGCCAGCAGCCCGGGCGGGGATGTAACTGAAGCTTTCTTT.

The rearrangement links TRBV5-6 to TRBJ2-5; D possibly corresponds to TRBD1 (6 bases). The CDR3 spans 14 residues. Trimming pared 0 bases from V and 5 bases from J, leaving 11 bases between. Germline V lookup: CDR1 SGHDT, CDR2 YYEEEE. In nucleotides, the CDR3 is TGTGCCAGCAGCTTGGTTGGGGGCGGGGAGACCCAGTACTTC. This translates into CASSLVGGGETQYF. The full variable domain, its missing parts supplied by reference TRBV5-6 and TRBJ2-5, is DAGVTQSPTHLIKTRGQQVTLRCSPKSGHDTVSWYQQALGQGPQFIFQYYEEEERQRGNFPDRFSGHQFPNYSSELNVNALLLGDSALYLCASSLVGGGETQYFGPGTRLLVL.

The chain employs TRBV6-5 and TRBJ1-2; D is possibly TRBD1 (6 bases). CDR1 and CDR2 (germline): MNHEY, SVGAGI. The CDR3 length is 13 residues. The ends were cut back, 7 bases at V and 4 bases at J, with 13 bases in the middle. The CDR3 DNA is TGTGCCAGCACTCCAGGGGTCACCTATGGCTACACCTTC. It is translated as CASTPGVTYGYTF.

In its sample, this clone was seen once. V gene TRBV5-1 combines with J gene TRBJ1-2; D is perhaps TRBD1 (5 bases). The V gene lost 3 bases and the J gene lost 3 bases, with 33 bases spanning the gap. The CDR3 runs 21 residues. Germline lookup yields CDR1 SGHRS and CDR2 YFSETQ. The CDR3 spells CASSSPTGNRTDRPNDYGYTF. CDR3 bases: TGCGCCAGCAGCTCCCCAACAGGCAATAGGACGGATCGACCCAACGACTATGGCTACACCTTC.

The genes are TRBV29-1 and TRBJ2-2; D not resolved. Germline CDR1 is SQVTM and CDR2 is ANQGSEA. Trimming cost V 5 bases and J 1 base, with 5 bases left between them. CDR3 size: 12 residues. Written as DNA, the CDR3 is TGCAGCGTTCTAGTGAACACCGGGGAGCTGTTTTTT. Translating gives CSVLVNTGELFF.

The chain joins TRBV6-2 or TRBV6-3 to TRBJ1-2; D is unresolved. This CDR3 is 13 amino acids long. With 6 bases removed from V and 4 bases from J, the gap between germline ends came to 12 bases. Germline-derived CDR1 and CDR2 are MNHEY and SVGEGT. The CDR3 DNA follows: TGTGCCAGCAGCCCGGGAGTTAGCTATGGCTACACCTTC. Translation gives CASSPGVSYGYTF.

J is TRBJ2-5 and V is TRBV12-5; no firm D call. From germline, CDR1 is LGHNT and CDR2 FRNRAP. This CDR3 spans 13 amino acids. Deletions cut 2 bases from V and 2 bases from J, with 6 bases between. DNA of the CDR3: TGTGCTAGTGGTTTGAACCGGCAAGAGACCCAGTACTTC. Protein: CASGLNRQETQYF. Full variable domain (outside the CDR3, taken from reference TRBV12-5 and TRBJ2-5): DARVTQTPRHKVTEMGQEVTMRCQPILGHNTVFWYRQTMMQGLELLAYFRNRAPLDDSGMPKDRFSAEMPDATLATLKIQPSEPRDSAVYFCASGLNRQETQYFGPGTRLLVL.

This clone was seen once. The V and J genes are TRBV19 and TRBJ1-2, with D possibly TRBD1 on 5 matching bases. CDR3 length equals 14 residues. V was pared by 4 bases and J by 0 bases, with 9 bases between. Germline V gene lookup returns CDR1 LNHDA and CDR2 SQIVND (reference sequence). CDR3 sequence (DNA): TGTGCCAGTAGTAGCCAGGGTTCTAACTATGGCTACACCTTC. Its translation is CASSSQGSNYGYTF.

This rearrangement joins TRBV6-5 to TRBJ1-4; no firm D call. Trimming removed 5 bases from V and 6 bases from J, with 13 bases in between. CDR1 and CDR2 (germline): MNHEY, SVGAGI. CDR3 size: 14 residues. CDR3 sequence (DNA): TGTGCCAGCAGTCCACGGCGCGGGCATGAAAAACTGTTTTTT. Its translation: CASSPRRGHEKLFF.

The CDR3 reads CASSETSGGLSYNEQFF. The DNA of the CDR3 is TGTGCCAGCAGTGAAACAAGCGGGGGTCTCTCCTACAATGAGCAGTTCTTC. The rearrangement uses TRBV2 and TRBJ2-1, with TRBD2 matching 8 bases. CDR1 is SNHLY, CDR2 FYNNEI, per germline. Trimming took 2 bases from V and 0 from J; bases not matched to a gene: 6. The CDR3 has 17 amino acids.

The V gene is TRBV3-1 (or the pseudogene TRBV3-2), the J gene TRBJ1-2; TRBD1 matches 8 bases. The CDR3 is made up of 11 amino acids. J was trimmed by 12 bases and V by 5 bases; bases with no gene match: 5. Per the germline V gene, CDR1 is LGHDT and CDR2 is YNNKEL (reference sequence). CDR3 nucleotides: TGTGCCAGCAGCTCTCGGACAGGGCACACCTTC. It codes for CASSSRTGHTF.

The table lists this clone with a count of one. DNA for the CDR3: TGTGCCAGTAGTATCTATGGGGCCCCCCTCCACTTT. Protein product: CASSIYGAPLHF. The chain is built from TRBV19 and TRBJ1-6; perhaps TRBD1 as D (5 bases). CDR1 is LNHDA and CDR2 is SQIVND in the germline V gene (reference sequence). The CDR3 extends over 12 amino acids. V lost 3 bases to trimming and J lost 13 bases, with 10 bases between them.